This is a list of T cell receptor beta chains from one sample in a study of T cell responses to AZD1222 COVID-19 vaccine. Libraries were prepared by immunoSEQ multiplex PCR; TCRdb keeps only in-frame clonotypes and omits some of them. Of around 84,000 clones in the sample, around 88% were seen once. This material consisted of peripheral blood, taken on day 0 of AZD1222 vaccination. The origin of the receptors is an adult in good health. The CDR3 runs from the conserved cysteine through the conserved F or W. D genes are given only for firm matches. Rows give clone size only sometimes, using once, few, many, or a class for an expanded clone.

TRBJ2-3 | . | TRBV13 | . | 15 | CASSLRGAAKDTQYF | TGTGCCAGCAGCTTGCGGGGAGCGGCAAAAGATACGCAGTATTTT
TRBJ2-1 | . | TRBV4-1 | . | 17 | CASSQVFPGTLYNEQFF | TGCGCCAGCAGCCAAGTTTTCCCGGGGACGCTATACAATGAGCAGTTCTTC
TRBJ2-3 | . | TRBV7-3 | . | 14 | CASSLFGGTDTQYF | TGTGCCAGCAGCTTATTCGGTGGCACAGATACGCAGTATTTT
TRBJ1-1 | once | TRBV10-1 | . | 14 | CASSPGTGGAKAFF | TGCGCCAGCAGCCCCGGGACCGGGGGGGCGAAAGCTTTCTTT
TRBJ2-7 | . | TRBV20-1 | . | 11 | CSASGPYEQYF | TGCAGTGCTTCAGGCCCATACGAGCAGTACTTC
TRBJ2-7 | few | TRBV13 | . | 13 | CASSIRDGYEQYF | TGTGCCAGCAGCATCCGGGACGGCTACGAGCAGTACTTC
TRBJ2-5 | . | TRBV6-2/TRBV6-3 | . | 13 | CASSYGRAETQYF | TGTGCCAGCAGTTACGGGCGGGCAGAGACCCAGTACTTC
TRBJ1-1 | . | TRBV10-3 | . | 13 | CATKETGSGEAFF | TGTGCCACCAAGGAAACGGGTTCGGGTGAAGCTTTCTTT
TRBJ1-2 | . | TRBV5-1 | TRBD1 | 13 | CASSLQGLGGYTF | TGCGCCAGCAGCCTACAGGGGTTAGGTGGCTACACCTTC
TRBJ1-2 | . | TRBV10-1 | . | 13 | CASSAGATYGYTF | TGCGCCAGCAGTGCGGGGGCCACCTATGGCTACACCTTC
TRBJ2-7 | . | TRBV19 | . | 14 | CASSITQGGYEQYF | TGTGCCAGTAGTATCACCCAGGGTGGTTACGAGCAGTACTTC
TRBJ2-2 | . | TRBV4-2 | TRBD1 | 16 | CASSQQTTGVSGELFF | TGTGCCAGCAGCCAGCAAACTACAGGGGTTAGCGGGGAGCTGTTTTTT
TRBJ1-2 | few | TRBV9 | TRBD1 | 16 | CASSAGGDDRDYGYTF | TGTGCCAGCAGTGCCGGAGGAGATGACAGGGACTATGGCTACACCTTC
TRBJ2-2 | . | TRBV5-1 | . | 15 | CASSLTGANTGELFF | TGCGCCAGCAGCTTGACGGGGGCGAACACCGGGGAGCTGTTTTTT